The 21 T cell receptor beta chains reported below all come from one sample, sequenced in a study of cytomegalovirus exposure and HLA in healthy donors. Here immunoSEQ multiplex PCR was the method, and the copy in TCRdb shows in-frame clones only, minus some. This table holds 150,000 to 200,000 clones, approximately 81% found once. Sequencing was done on a sample of PBMCs. The source is a man between 18 and 29 years old in good health and CMV-seropositive.

The V and J genes are TRBV10-3 and TRBJ2-3; 7 bases agree with TRBD2. The CDR3 sequence is 14 residues long. The junction had 9 bases not matched to a gene; V was cut back by 10 bases and J by 2 bases. The germline V gene encodes CDR1 ENHRY and CDR2 SYGVKD. Here the CDR3 DNA reads TGTGCCAATTACGGGGGGATGAACACAGATACGCAGTATTTT. This gives the protein CANYGGMNTDTQYF.

This chain uses TRBV5-4 with TRBJ1-3; D gene uncertain. The CDR3 sequence is 14 residues long. The V end lost 5 bases, the J end lost 4 bases, and 13 bases lay between the germline ends. The germline CDR1 and CDR2 sequences are SGHNT and YYREEE (reference sequence). CDR3 sequence (DNA): TGTGCCAGCAGTCGCGAGGGCCTGGGAAACACCATATATTTT. Protein product: CASSREGLGNTIYF. The variable domain in full, completed from reference TRBV5-4 and TRBJ1-3, reads ETGVTQSPTHLIKTRGQQVTLRCSSQSGHNTVSWYQQALGQGPQFIFQYYREEENGRGNFPPRFSGLQFPNYSSELNVNALELDDSALYLCASSREGLGNTIYFGEGSWLTVV.

This chain's CDR3 is CASSQGLADTQYF. The CDR3 DNA reads TGTGCCAGCAGCCAGGGACTAGCCGATACGCAGTATTTT. The chain combines TRBV4-2 with TRBJ2-3; 9 bases are shared with TRBD2. Looked up from germline, CDR1 is LGHNA and CDR2 is YNFKEQ. V trimming: 3 bases; J trimming: 6 bases; junction bases outside the gene matches: 1. CDR3 length: 13 amino acids.

J is TRBJ1-2 and V is TRBV5-1, with D possibly TRBD1 on 5 matching bases. V lost 4 bases and J 4 bases, leaving 17 bases between the germline ends. There are 15 residues in the CDR3. Per germline, CDR1 SGHRS and CDR2 YFSETQ. CDR3 sequence: CASSPTGGSLYGYTF. The CDR3 DNA reads as TGCGCCAGCAGCCCTACCGGGGGGTCCCTCTATGGCTACACCTTC.

This sequence joins TRBV28 and TRBJ2-5; TRBD2 aligns across 8 bases. CDR1 MDHEN and CDR2 SYDVKM come from the germline V gene. This CDR3 spans 15 amino acids. The junction had 7 bases not matched to a gene; V was cut back by 2 bases and J by 5 bases. The CDR3 sequence is CASSLDAGGFETQYF. CDR3 DNA sequence: TGTGCCAGCAGTTTAGATGCGGGGGGCTTTGAGACCCAGTACTTC.

This chain joins TRBV7-2 and TRBJ1-5; unclear D gene. The CDR3 contains 12 residues. Trimming pared 8 bases from V and 3 bases from J, leaving 8 bases between. Germline CDR1 reads SGHTA; CDR2 reads FQGNSA. CDR3 DNA: TGTGCCAGCGCCGAGGACAATCAGCCCCAGCATTTT. Translated: CASAEDNQPQHF.

The genes are TRBV4-2 and TRBJ1-2; the D gene is possibly TRBD1 (6 bases). The V and J ends lost 0 bases and 2 bases respectively, with 10 bases between them. CDR1 and CDR2 (germline): LGHNA, YNFKEQ. The length of the CDR3 is 15 residues. CDR3 loop: CASSQDNRANYGYTF. CDR3 nucleotide sequence: TGTGCCAGCAGCCAAGATAACAGGGCGAACTATGGCTACACCTTC.

The chain's CDR3 is CATSEDSYNEQFF. CDR3 coding DNA: TGCGCCACCTCGGAGGATTCCTACAATGAGCAGTTCTTC. The J gene is TRBJ2-1, the V gene TRBV5-1; possible D gene TRBD2, 5 bases. CDR3 length: 13 amino acids. Between the trimmed V and J ends, which lost 9 bases and 1 base, there was a span of 11 bases. Germline-derived CDR1 and CDR2 are SGHRS and YFSETQ.

The J gene is TRBJ1-2, the V gene TRBV5-1, with 8 bases lining up with TRBD1. This CDR3 has 17 amino acids. V lost 4 bases, J lost 0 bases, and 11 bases stayed unmatched. CDR1 is SGHRS and CDR2 is YFSETQ in the germline V gene. CDR3 loop: CASSPGQGRSPNYGYTF. CDR3 in DNA: TGCGCCAGCAGCCCTGGACAGGGAAGATCGCCTAACTATGGCTACACCTTC.

Here the CDR3 reads CASSQGPGQGVRDEQFF. In DNA, the CDR3 is TGCGCCAGCAGCCAGGGTCCCGGACAGGGAGTAAGGGATGAGCAGTTCTTC. The rearrangement links TRBV4-1 to TRBJ2-1; 8 nucleotides line up with TRBD1. This CDR3 region has 17 residues. With 3 bases clipped from V and 8 bases from J, the junction kept 15 bases outside the gene matches. Germline CDR1 is MGHRA and CDR2 is YSYEKL.

The chain uses TRBV27 and TRBJ2-2, with 7 bases identical to TRBD1. CDR3 length: 15 amino acids. Germline V CDR1 and CDR2: MNHEY, SMNVEV (reference sequence). Trimming at V came to 3 bases and at J to 0 bases, leaving 1 base not matched to a gene. CDR3 nucleotide sequence: TGTGCCAGCAGTTTGACAGGGTCGAACACCGGGGAGCTGTTTTTT. Protein product: CASSLTGSNTGELFF.

The chain is built from TRBV4-2 and TRBJ2-7, with 7 bases matching TRBD2. This CDR3 has 17 residues. The V gene's germline CDR1 is LGHNA and CDR2 YNFKEQ. With 0 bases clipped from V and 2 bases from J, the junction kept 10 bases outside the gene matches. Here the CDR3 DNA reads TGTGCCAGCAGCCAAGAACAGGCGGGAGTGATAACCTACGAGCAGTACTTC. Amino acid sequence: CASSQEQAGVITYEQYF.

The chain is built from TRBV28 and TRBJ2-3, with D possibly TRBD2 on 5 matching bases. The CDR3 consists of 15 residues. Trimming left V 5 bases short and J 0 bases short, with 12 bases between. Germline V lookup: CDR1 MDHEN, CDR2 SYDVKM. This CDR3 reads CASSTLADSTDTQYF. The CDR3 coding sequence is TGTGCCAGCAGTACTCTAGCAGATAGCACAGATACGCAGTATTTT.

This chain links TRBV6-5 with TRBJ2-1; D gene uncertain. Trimming took 5 bases from V and 7 from J, leaving 15 bases between them. The germline V gene encodes CDR1 MNHEY and CDR2 SVGAGI. The CDR3 length is 14 residues. CDR3 DNA sequence: TGTGCCAGCAGTCACGACATATCCTGGAATGAGCAGTTCTTC. Its protein is CASSHDISWNEQFF.

The J gene is TRBJ2-3, the V gene TRBV7-9, with 7 nucleotides matching TRBD1. The length of the CDR3 is 17 residues. Unmatched junction bases numbered 14, after V lost 6 bases and J lost 2 bases. The germline V gene has CDR1 SEHNR and CDR2 FQNEAQ (reference sequence). The CDR3 loop is CASSRPPEGTVTDTQYF. The CDR3 nucleotides are TGTGCCAGCAGTAGACCACCCGAGGGGACAGTCACAGATACGCAGTATTTT.

The chain links TRBV27 to TRBJ1-4; D gene ambiguous. The CDR3 extends over 16 amino acids. Trimming left V 4 bases short and J 8 bases short, with 20 bases between. Germline-derived CDR1 and CDR2 are MNHEY and SMNVEV (reference sequence). This chain's CDR3 is CASSWSLASGLEKLFF. CDR3 sequence (DNA): TGTGCCAGCAGTTGGTCGCTCGCCTCCGGACTCGAAAAACTGTTTTTT. The entire variable domain, with the rest obtained from reference TRBV27 and TRBJ1-4, is as follows: EAQVTQNPRYLITVTGKKLTVTCSQNMNHEYMSWYRQDPGLGLRQIYYSMNVEVTDKGDVPEGYKVSRKEKRNFPLILESPSPNQTSLYFCASSWSLASGLEKLFFGSGTQLSVL.

This rearrangement joins TRBV5-1 to TRBJ2-2; tentatively, D is TRBD2 (6 bases). V was clipped by 0 bases and J by 5 bases, with 14 bases between them. The CDR3 is 16 residues long. Germline values: CDR1 SGHRS, CDR2 YFSETQ. For the CDR3, the DNA is TGCGCCAGCAGCTTGGTTTCTGGTGCGGGGACCGGGGAGCTGTTTTTT. Its protein is CASSLVSGAGTGELFF.

The chain combines TRBV28 with TRBJ2-7; 8 nucleotides align to TRBD2. The V segment lost 5 bases and the J segment 3 bases; nucleotides outside the gene matches: 12. This CDR3 is built from 16 residues. CDR1 and CDR2 from the germline V gene are MDHEN and SYDVKM. The CDR3 region is CASSPSGGIGVYEQYF. CDR3 sequence (DNA): TGTGCCAGCAGTCCCAGCGGGGGCATAGGTGTCTACGAGCAGTACTTC.

This rearrangement joins TRBV7-6 to TRBJ1-1; D is ambiguous. In germline, CDR1 is SGHVS, CDR2 FNYEAQ. The CDR3 covers 13 residues. The V gene lost 5 bases and the J gene lost 1 base, with 8 bases spanning the gap. The CDR3 bases are TGTGCCAGCAGCAGGACTACGAACACTGAAGCTTTCTTT. Translation: CASSRTTNTEAFF.

The V and J genes are TRBV6-4 and TRBJ2-6; possibly TRBD1 for D (5 bases). The CDR3 runs 16 residues. The V end was cut by 3 bases, the J end by 0 bases, with 9 bases between. Germline-derived CDR1 and CDR2 are MRHNA and SNTAGT. CDR3 amino acids: CASSETASSGANVLTF. The CDR3 DNA follows: TGTGCCAGCAGTGAGACAGCAAGCTCTGGGGCCAACGTCCTGACTTTC.

The V gene is TRBV5-4, the J gene TRBJ1-1; unclear D gene. CDR1 is SGHNT, CDR2 YYREEE, per germline (reference sequence). Trimming cost V 2 bases and J 3 bases, with 14 bases left between them. The length of the CDR3 is 15 residues. DNA of the CDR3: TGTGCCAGCAGCTTAAGGGTTGGGAGGGACACTGAAGCTTTCTTT. Protein: CASSLRVGRDTEAFF.